The clone carrying this T cell receptor beta chain has a single count. Its antigen is not known. TCRdb's table, derived via immunoSEQ multiplex PCR, lists solely in-frame clones and lacks some. The profile shows some 61,000 clones, approximately 81% of them singletons. V was shortened by 11 bases and J by 2 bases, with 10 bases between the two germline ends. The germline gives CDR1 SEHNR, CDR2 FQNEAQ (reference sequence). The CDR3 consists of 11 residues. The time point here: week 35, safety follow-up. Doses comprised 300 ug of mutant IDH1 20-mer peptide each, plus topical imiquimod. The sample comes from a study of a mutant IDH1 vaccine in newly diagnosed glioma.

V usage is TRBV7-9 and J usage is TRBJ2-7; D unclear. The sample in question was PBMCs, obtained from a glioma patient whose treatment included an IDH1 peptide vaccine. The sequence derives from a man aged 18-30 years with glioma. The CDR3 region has the DNA TGTGCCTATAAGGCAGCCTACGAGCAGTACTTC. It codes for CAYKAAYEQYF. Full variable domain (rest looked up from reference TRBV7-9 and TRBJ2-7): DTGVSQNPRHKITKRGQNVTFRCDPISEHNRLYWYRQTLGQGPEFLTYFQNEAQLEKSRLLSDRFSAERPKGSFSTLEIQRTEQGDSAMYLCAYKAAYEQYFGPGTRLTVT.